This T cell receptor beta chain was sequenced in a study of beta chain features in type 1 diabetes. Overall study findings and caveats: Shortening that was moderate but significant affected the TCRB CDR3s of Type 1 diabetes patients in all four CD4+ subsets.

Reverse transcription of all isolated RNA meant that expressed TCRB transcripts were sequenced. TCRdb keeps only in-frame clones here, not all; method: immunoSEQ multiplex PCR. The table records 350,000 or so clones, around 19% of them present only once. This CDR3 is 14 amino acids long. CDR1 and CDR2 (germline): LGHNA, YNFKEQ. V lost 6 bases to trimming and J lost 5 bases; unmatched junction nucleotides: 5. A note on this clone: Its target is not known.

This clonotype was sampled from a young woman in good health. J is TRBJ2-1 and V is TRBV4-2; TRBD2 aligns across 9 bases. The sample consisted of naive CD4+ T cells from blood. The CDR3 here is CASSGLARNNEQFF. The CDR3 DNA reads TGTGCCAGCAGTGGACTAGCGAGAAACAATGAGCAGTTCTTC.